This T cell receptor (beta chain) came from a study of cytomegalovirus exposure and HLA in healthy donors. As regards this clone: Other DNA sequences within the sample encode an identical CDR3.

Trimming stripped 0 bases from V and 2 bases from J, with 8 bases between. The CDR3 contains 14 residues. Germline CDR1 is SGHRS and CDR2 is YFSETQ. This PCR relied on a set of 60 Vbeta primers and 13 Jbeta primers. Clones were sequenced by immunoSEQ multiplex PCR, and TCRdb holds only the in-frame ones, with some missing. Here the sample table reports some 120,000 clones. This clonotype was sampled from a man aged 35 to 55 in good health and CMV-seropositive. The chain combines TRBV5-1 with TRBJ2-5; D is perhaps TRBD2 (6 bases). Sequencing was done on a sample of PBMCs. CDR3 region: CASSLGLAQETQYF. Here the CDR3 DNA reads TGCGCCAGCAGCTTGGGCCTAGCGCAAGAGACCCAGTACTTC.